This passage covers 6 T cell receptor beta chains from one sample sequenced in a study of shared clonotypes between healthy human individuals. Libraries were prepared by immunoSEQ multiplex PCR; TCRdb keeps only in-frame clonotypes and omits some of them. The table shows 1,500,000 or so clones, with roughly 96% occurring only once. What was sequenced was naive CD4+ T cells sorted from blood. Noted subset: CD45RA+ positively selected. Receptors originate from a man aged 30 to 39 in good health.

The chain carries TRBV7-9 and TRBJ2-3, with 7 bases aligning to TRBD2. J gave up 2 bases and V 3 bases, and 11 bases lay outside the gene matches. Germline V gene lookup returns CDR1 SEHNR and CDR2 FQNEAQ (reference sequence). The CDR3 consists of 17 residues. CDR3 DNA sequence: TGTGCCAGCAGCTTCACCCCGGGACTACGGGCCACAGATACGCAGTATTTT. It yields the protein CASSFTPGLRATDTQYF.

The chain uses TRBV11-2 and TRBJ1-1, with D unresolved. Per germline, CDR1 SGHAT and CDR2 FQNNGV. The CDR3 is 14 amino acids. Trimming stripped 3 bases from V and 3 bases from J, with 11 bases between. The CDR3 protein is CASSFSQHDTEAFF. The CDR3 DNA sequence: TGTGCCAGCAGCTTCAGCCAGCACGACACTGAAGCTTTCTTT.

The rearrangement links TRBV6-6 to TRBJ2-7; 9 bases agree with TRBD1. Germline CDR1 MNHNY, CDR2 SVGAGI (reference sequence). This CDR3 has 15 amino acids. V trimming: 6 bases; J trimming: 6 bases; junction bases outside the gene matches: 12. The CDR3 sequence: CASSESRDRVSEQYF. The CDR3 DNA sequence: TGTGCCAGCAGCGAGTCACGGGACAGGGTTTCCGAGCAGTACTTC.

This clone has more than one count but fewer than ten. The chain uses TRBV11-2 and TRBJ1-5; D remains ambiguous. V lost 1 base, J lost 4 bases, and 11 bases lay in between. The CDR3 runs to 15 residues. The germline gives CDR1 SGHAT, CDR2 FQNNGV. The CDR3 protein is CASSLVPGYNQPQHF. The CDR3 DNA reads as TGTGCCAGCAGCTTAGTCCCGGGATATAATCAGCCCCAGCATTTT.

This rearrangement joins TRBV5-1 to TRBJ2-7, with D perhaps TRBD2 (6 bases). Germline V lookup: CDR1 SGHRS, CDR2 YFSETQ. V gave up 0 bases and J gave up 4 bases, with 20 bases separating them. The CDR3 sequence is 17 residues long. Here the CDR3 reads CASSLVLRRDQAYEQYF. The CDR3 DNA is TGCGCCAGCAGCTTGGTCTTACGGCGGGACCAAGCTTACGAGCAGTACTTC. The full variable domain, its missing parts supplied by reference TRBV5-1 and TRBJ2-7, is KAGVTQTPRYLIKTRGQQVTLSCSPISGHRSVSWYQQTPGQGLQFLFEYFSETQRNKGNFPGRFSGRQFSNSRSEMNVSTLELGDSALYLCASSLVLRRDQAYEQYFGPGTRLTVT.

The CDR3 DNA follows: TGTGCCAGCTCACCACCCCAGGGATCCAGCCAGTTCTTC. Its protein product is CASSPPQGSSQFF. The V call is TRBV18, the J call TRBJ2-1, with D maybe TRBD1 (5 bases). This CDR3 is 13 amino acids long. CDR1 and CDR2 (germline): KGHSH, LQKENI. The V and J ends lost 0 bases and 13 bases respectively, with 13 bases between them.